This TCR beta chain was sequenced for a study of shared clonotypes between healthy human individuals. The CDR3 is 16 residues long. V lost 0 bases and J lost 2, with 12 bases in between. CDR1 and CDR2 from the germline V gene are SGHRS and YFSETQ. Using immunoSEQ multiplex PCR, the repertoire was profiled, and TCRdb retains in-frame clones only, with some absent. The sample consists of 980,000 or so clones, less than 85% of them appearing once. This clone was counted at least ten times. The sequence derives from a man aged 18-30 years in good health. The sample consisted of memory CD4+ T cells sorted from blood. Subset indicated: CD45RA-negative fraction. The J gene is TRBJ1-3, the V gene TRBV5-1; D uncertain. The DNA for the CDR3 is TGCGCCAGCAGCTTGGCCCGACCAAAGGCTGGAAACACCATATATTTT. Translated, it gives CASSLARPKAGNTIYF.